This T cell receptor beta chain derives from a study of cytomegalovirus exposure and HLA in healthy donors. The study ran its PCR with 60 Vbeta and 13 Jbeta primers. Sequencing used immunoSEQ multiplex PCR; TCRdb keeps in-frame clones, though not all of them. The table includes about 130,000 clones, 75% to 80% detected once. As regards this clone: Its antigen is not known.

V dropped 0 bases and J dropped 7 bases, with 16 bases sitting between them. Germline assignment: CDR1 ENHRY and CDR2 SYGVKD. The CDR3 length is 16 residues. Regarding the study as a whole: Earlier analysis yielded a pattern in which most TCR beta V segments were productive about 90% or about 30% of the time. On later analysis, the bulk of CMV-associated TCR beta chains appeared to be HLA-restricted. Most likely, a cluster of highly shared sequence variants arose as a sequencing artifact.

The sample taken for sequencing was PBMCs. This sequence was found in a woman in her sixties in good health and CMV-seronegative. The chain couples TRBV10-3 to TRBJ2-1; possible D gene TRBD1, 6 bases. This CDR3 is CAISESTTGSSNEQFF. The DNA of the CDR3 is TGTGCCATCAGTGAGTCAACTACAGGGAGTTCGAATGAGCAGTTCTTC.